This T cell receptor (beta chain) was sequenced for a study of a mutant IDH1 vaccine in newly diagnosed glioma. The time point denotes: week 35, safety follow-up. The investigators gave 300 ug of mutant IDH1 20-mer peptide in each vaccine dose, together with topical imiquimod. New WHO grade 3 or 4 astrocytomas that were IDH1-mutant and ATRX-lost occurred in the donors. Notes on this clone: The antigen is unknown.

This CDR3 is 18 amino acids long. Sequenced by immunoSEQ multiplex PCR; TCRdb stores in-frame clones only, minus some. The sample has about 32,000 clones, over 65% seen once. The chain carries TRBV21-1 and TRBJ2-1; the table's D call of TRBD2 was not tested on the DNA. TRBV21-1 is reported as a pseudogene. This clonotype was sampled from a man younger than 40 with glioma. The specimen comprised PBMCs, sampled from a glioma patient whose treatment included an IDH1 peptide vaccine. The CDR3 reads CASSKALTSGRLGGEQFF. DNA for the CDR3: TGTGCCAGCAGCAAAGCGCTAACTAGCGGGAGGCTGGGGGGTGAGCAGTTCTTC.